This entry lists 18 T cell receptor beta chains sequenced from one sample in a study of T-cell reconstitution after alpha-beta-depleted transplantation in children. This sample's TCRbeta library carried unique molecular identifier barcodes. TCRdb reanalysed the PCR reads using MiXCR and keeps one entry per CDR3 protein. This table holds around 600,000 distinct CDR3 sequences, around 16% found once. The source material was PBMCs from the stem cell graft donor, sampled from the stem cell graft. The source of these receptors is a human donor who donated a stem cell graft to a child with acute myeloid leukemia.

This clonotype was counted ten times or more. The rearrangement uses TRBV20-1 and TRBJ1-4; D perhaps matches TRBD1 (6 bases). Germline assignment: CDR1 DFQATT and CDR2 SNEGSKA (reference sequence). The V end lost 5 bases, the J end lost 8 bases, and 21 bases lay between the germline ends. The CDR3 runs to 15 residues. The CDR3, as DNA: TGCAGTGCTCTCAAGGGGCAGGGGCTTCGAGAAAAACTGTTTTTT. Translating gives CSALKGQGLREKLFF.

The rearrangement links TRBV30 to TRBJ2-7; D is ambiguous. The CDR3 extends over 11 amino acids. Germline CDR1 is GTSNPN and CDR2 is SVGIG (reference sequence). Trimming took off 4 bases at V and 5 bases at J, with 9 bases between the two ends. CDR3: CAWMLGDEQYF. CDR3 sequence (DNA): TGTGCCTGGATGTTGGGTGACGAGCAGTACTTC.

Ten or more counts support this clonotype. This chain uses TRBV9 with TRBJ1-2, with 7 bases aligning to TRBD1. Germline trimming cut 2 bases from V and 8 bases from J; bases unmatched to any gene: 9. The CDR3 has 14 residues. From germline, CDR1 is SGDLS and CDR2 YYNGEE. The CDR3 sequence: CASSVGLQGVGYTF. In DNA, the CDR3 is TGTGCCAGCAGCGTCGGACTCCAGGGGGTGGGCTACACCTTC.

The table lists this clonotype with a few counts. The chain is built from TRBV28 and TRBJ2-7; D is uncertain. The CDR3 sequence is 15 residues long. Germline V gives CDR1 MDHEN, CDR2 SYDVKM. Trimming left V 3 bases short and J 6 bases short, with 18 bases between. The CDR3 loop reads CASSLSRNYGSEQYV. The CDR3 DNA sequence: TGTGCCAGCAGTTTGTCAAGGAATTACGGTTCCGAGCAGTACGTC.

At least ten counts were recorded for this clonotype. CDR3 DNA sequence: TGCAGTGCAGCTACTAGCGGCACCTACAATGAGCAGTTCTTC. It specifies CSAATSGTYNEQFF. V usage is TRBV20-1 and J usage is TRBJ2-1, with 8 bases that match TRBD2. J gave up 2 bases and V 6 bases, and 6 bases lay outside the gene matches. The CDR3 covers 14 residues. Germline V gene data show CDR1 as DFQATT and CDR2 as SNEGSKA (reference sequence).

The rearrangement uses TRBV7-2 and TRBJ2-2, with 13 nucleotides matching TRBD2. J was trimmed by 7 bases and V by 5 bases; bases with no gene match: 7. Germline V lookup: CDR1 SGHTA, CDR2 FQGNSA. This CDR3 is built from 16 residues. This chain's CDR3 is CASSPPGLAGIGELFF. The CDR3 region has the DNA TGTGCCAGCAGCCCACCGGGACTAGCGGGGATCGGGGAGCTGTTTTTT.

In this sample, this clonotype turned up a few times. The CDR3 here is CSARDLDRAPSKLFF. The DNA for the CDR3 is TGCAGTGCTAGAGATCTGGACAGGGCCCCGAGCAAACTGTTTTTT. The rearrangement uses TRBV20-1 and TRBJ1-4; 8 bases agree with TRBD1. Germline trimming cut 0 bases from V and 11 bases from J; bases unmatched to any gene: 11. This CDR3 region has 15 residues. CDR1 DFQATT and CDR2 SNEGSKA come from the germline V gene (reference sequence).

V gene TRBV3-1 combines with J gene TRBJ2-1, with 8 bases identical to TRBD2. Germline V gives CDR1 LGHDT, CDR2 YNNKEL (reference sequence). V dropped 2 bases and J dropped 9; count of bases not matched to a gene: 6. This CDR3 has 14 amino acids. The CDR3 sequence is CASSQYSGGGEQFF. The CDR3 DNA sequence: TGTGCCAGCAGCCAATACAGCGGGGGTGGTGAGCAGTTCTTC.

For the CDR3, the DNA is TGCAGTGCTACCCCCGGGCTATACCAGATGACTAGCTCCTACAATGAGCAGTTCTTC. Encoded protein: CSATPGLYQMTSSYNEQFF. V gene TRBV20-1 combines with J gene TRBJ2-1; D possibly corresponds to TRBD2 (6 bases). V was trimmed by 4 bases and J by 0 bases, leaving 25 bases between them. This CDR3 region has 19 residues. Germline V CDR1 and CDR2: DFQATT, SNEGSKA (reference sequence).

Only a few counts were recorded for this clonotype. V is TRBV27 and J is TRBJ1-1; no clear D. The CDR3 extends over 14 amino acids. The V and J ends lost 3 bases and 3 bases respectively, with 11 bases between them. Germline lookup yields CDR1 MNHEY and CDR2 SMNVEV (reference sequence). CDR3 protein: CASSFLGRDTEAFF. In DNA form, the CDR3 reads TGTGCCAGCAGTTTCCTTGGGAGGGACACTGAAGCTTTCTTT.

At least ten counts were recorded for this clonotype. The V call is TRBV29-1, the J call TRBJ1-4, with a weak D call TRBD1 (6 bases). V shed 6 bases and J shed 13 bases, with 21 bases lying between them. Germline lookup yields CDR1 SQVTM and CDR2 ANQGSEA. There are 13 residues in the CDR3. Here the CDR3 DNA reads TGCAGCGTCGAGGGGGGGACCCAAGGTGGACTGTTTTTT. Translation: CSVEGGTQGGLFF.

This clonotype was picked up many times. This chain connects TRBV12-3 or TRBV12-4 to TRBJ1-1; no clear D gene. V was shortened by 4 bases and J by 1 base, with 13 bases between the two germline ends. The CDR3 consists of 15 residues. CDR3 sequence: CASSSPGRGNTEAFF. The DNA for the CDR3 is TGTGCCAGCAGTTCTCCCGGGCGAGGGAACACTGAAGCTTTCTTT.

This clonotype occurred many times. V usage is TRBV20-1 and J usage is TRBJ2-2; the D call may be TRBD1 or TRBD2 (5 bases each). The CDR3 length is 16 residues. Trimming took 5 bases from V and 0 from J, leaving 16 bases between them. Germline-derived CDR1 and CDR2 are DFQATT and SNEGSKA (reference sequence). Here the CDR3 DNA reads TGCAGTGCTCAGAGCTGGAGGACATCGAACACCGGGGAGCTGTTTTTT. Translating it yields CSAQSWRTSNTGELFF.

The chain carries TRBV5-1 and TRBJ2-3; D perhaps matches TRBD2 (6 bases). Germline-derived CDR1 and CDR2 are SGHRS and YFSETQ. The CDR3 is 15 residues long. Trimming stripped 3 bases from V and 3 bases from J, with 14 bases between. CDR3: CASSSTGLQTDTQYF. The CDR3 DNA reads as TGCGCCAGCAGCTCCACGGGACTCCAGACAGATACGCAGTATTTT.

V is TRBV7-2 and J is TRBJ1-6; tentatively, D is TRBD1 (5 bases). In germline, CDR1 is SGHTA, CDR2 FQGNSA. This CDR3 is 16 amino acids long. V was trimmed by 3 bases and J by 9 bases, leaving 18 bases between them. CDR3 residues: CASSFPGGAFASPLHF. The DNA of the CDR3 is TGTGCCAGCAGCTTCCCCGGAGGGGCATTTGCTTCACCCCTCCACTTT.

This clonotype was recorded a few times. This CDR3 reads CASKYRAGSTNYGYTF. The CDR3, as DNA: TGTGCCAGCAAGTATCGGGCGGGATCAACTAACTATGGCTACACCTTC. The rearrangement uses TRBV7-2 and TRBJ1-2; no firm D call. The CDR3 is 16 residues long. V was shortened by 7 bases and J by 0 bases, with 18 bases between the two germline ends. Germline lookup yields CDR1 SGHTA and CDR2 FQGNSA. Drawing the rest from reference TRBV7-2 and TRBJ1-2, the complete variable domain is GAGVSQSPSNKVTEKGKDVELRCDPISGHTALYWYRQSLGQGLEFLIYFQGNSAPDKSGLPSDRFSAERTGGSVSTLTIQRTQQEDSAVYLCASKYRAGSTNYGYTFGSGTRLTVV.

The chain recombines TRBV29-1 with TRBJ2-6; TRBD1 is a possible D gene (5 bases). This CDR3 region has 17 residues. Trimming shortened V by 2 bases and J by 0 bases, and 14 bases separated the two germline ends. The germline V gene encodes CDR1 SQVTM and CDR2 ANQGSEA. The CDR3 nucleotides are TGCAGCGTTGAACCCATCGGACATTTCTCTGGGGCCAACGTCCTGACTTTC. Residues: CSVEPIGHFSGANVLTF.

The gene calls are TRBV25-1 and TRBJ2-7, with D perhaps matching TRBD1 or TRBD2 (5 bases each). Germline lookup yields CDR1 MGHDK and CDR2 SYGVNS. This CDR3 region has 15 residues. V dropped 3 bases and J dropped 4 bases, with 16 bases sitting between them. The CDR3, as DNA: TGTGCCAGCAGTGAGGACGGGGCTCTTCGGTACGAGCAGTACTTC. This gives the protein CASSEDGALRYEQYF.